The present T cell receptor (beta chain) was sequenced within a study of tissue T cells after allogeneic stem cell transplantation. Broader study findings: TCR repertoires tracked anatomic similarity, regardless of disease or transplant status.

CDR3 sequences, V/J genes, frequencies and template counts came from survey-depth TCRbeta sequencing. Assay: immunoSEQ multiplex PCR; the TCRdb copy retains only in-frame clones and omits some. The data show 2,500 to 3,500 clones, 60% to 70% seen once. This CDR3 is 15 amino acids long. Germline V gene data show CDR1 as ENHRY and CDR2 as SYGVKD. V dropped 1 base and J dropped 3; count of bases not matched to a gene: 3. With respect to this clone: Its cognate antigen is unknown.

Adult allogeneic hematopoietic cell transplant recipients with steroid-refractory graft-versus-host disease were prospectively enrolled for research autopsy. Gastrointestinal graft-versus-host disease was present in all patients, each treated with several therapy lines. The starting material was duodenal tissue, obtained at autopsy. The rearrangement links TRBV10-3 to TRBJ1-5; 7 nucleotides align to TRBD1. The sequence was obtained from a male patient aged 60 or older with steroid-refractory graft-versus-host disease after an allogeneic stem cell transplant. T cells may partly derive from the graft donor. For the CDR3, the DNA is TGTGCCATCAGTGAGTGGGGACAGCCCAATCAGCCCCAGCATTTT. Protein: CAISEWGQPNQPQHF.